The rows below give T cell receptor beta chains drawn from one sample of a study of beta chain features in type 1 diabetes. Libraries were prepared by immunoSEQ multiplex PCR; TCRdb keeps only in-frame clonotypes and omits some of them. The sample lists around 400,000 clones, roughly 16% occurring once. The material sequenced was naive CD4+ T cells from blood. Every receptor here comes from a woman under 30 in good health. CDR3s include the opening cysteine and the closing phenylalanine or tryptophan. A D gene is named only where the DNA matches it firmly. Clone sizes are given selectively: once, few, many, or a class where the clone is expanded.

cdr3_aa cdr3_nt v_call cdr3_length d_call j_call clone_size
CASSSRTSGSAYEQYF TGCGCCAGCAGCTCCCGGACTAGCGGGAGCGCCTACGAGCAGTACTTC TRBV5-1 16 TRBD2 TRBJ2-7 NA
CASSYDHSSYNEQFF TGCGCCAGCAGCTACGACCACAGCTCCTACAATGAGCAGTTCTTC TRBV5-1 15 NA TRBJ2-1 NA
CASSWAGDNEQFF TGTGCCAGCAGTTGGGCAGGGGACAATGAGCAGTTCTTC TRBV28 13 NA TRBJ2-1 few
CASSLVGLAASSSYEQYF TGTGCCAGCAGCTTAGTGGGACTAGCGGCCTCGTCCTCCTACGAGCAGTACTTC TRBV7-2 18 TRBD2 TRBJ2-7 NA
CASSESKRQGANYGYTF TGTGCCAGCAGTGAATCGAAGAGACAGGGCGCTAACTATGGCTACACCTTC TRBV25-1 17 TRBD1 TRBJ1-2 NA
CASSRSGTSGMLETQYF TGTGCCAGCAGCCGCAGCGGGACTAGCGGGATGCTGGAGACCCAGTACTTC TRBV7-2 17 TRBD2 TRBJ2-5 few
CASSSQARGEQFF TGTGCCAGCAGCTCTCAAGCTAGGGGTGAGCAGTTCTTC TRBV7-2 13 NA TRBJ2-1 NA
CASSLRGLETETQYF TGTGCCAGCAGCTTACGTGGACTAGAGACGGAGACCCAGTACTTC TRBV7-3 15 TRBD2 TRBJ2-5 NA
CASSSTGSGSGANVLTF TGTGCCAGCAGCTCGACTGGAAGCGGGTCTGGGGCCAACGTCCTGACTTTC TRBV7-9 17 NA TRBJ2-6 few
CASRDPGMGETQYF TGTGCCAGCAGGGACCCGGGAATGGGAGAGACCCAGTACTTC TRBV25-1 14 NA TRBJ2-5 NA
CASSVAGTATQETQYF TGTGCCAGCAGCGTCGCCGGGACAGCAACCCAAGAGACCCAGTACTTC TRBV9 16 TRBD1 TRBJ2-5 few
CASSPGTPRYNEQFF TGTGCCAGCAGCCCAGGGACTCCACGCTACAATGAGCAGTTCTTC TRBV7-2 15 NA TRBJ2-1 NA
CASSADRGLNLKELFF TGTGCCAGCAGTGCCGACAGGGGCCTCAATCTGAAGGAACTGTTTTTT TRBV6-1 16 TRBD1 TRBJ1-4 few
CSVEWGGNSGSSYEQYF TGCAGCGTTGAATGGGGGGGAAATAGCGGGTCCTCCTACGAGCAGTACTTC TRBV29-1 17 TRBD2 TRBJ2-7 few
CSVFGDRGDYGYTF TGCAGCGTTTTCGGGGACAGGGGGGACTATGGCTACACCTTC TRBV29-1 14 TRBD1 TRBJ1-2 NA
CASGRGLAGREQYF TGTGCCAGCGGGCGAGGACTAGCGGGAAGAGAGCAGTACTTC TRBV7-2 14 TRBD2 TRBJ2-7 NA
CASSEYEPPNTEAFF TGTGCCAGCAGTGAATACGAGCCTCCCAACACTGAAGCTTTCTTT TRBV25-1 15 NA TRBJ1-1 few
CASSKREGLGEQYF TGTGCCAGCAGTAAGCGGGAGGGCCTAGGCGAGCAGTACTTC TRBV6-5 14 TRBD2 TRBJ2-7 NA
CASSLAGGASTIYF TGTGCCAGCAGCTTAGCAGGGGGCGCTTCCACCATATATTTT TRBV11-2 14 TRBD1 TRBJ1-3 NA
CASSLERLQAYEQYF TGTGCCAGCAGCTTAGAAAGGCTCCAGGCCTACGAGCAGTACTTC TRBV7-9 15 NA TRBJ2-7 few
CASSLAGRETEAFF TGTGCCAGCAGCTTAGCGGGTCGGGAGACTGAAGCTTTCTTT TRBV7-9 14 NA TRBJ1-1 NA
CASGTPNTGELFF TGTGCCAGCGGGACACCGAACACCGGGGAGCTGTTTTTT TRBV7-2 13 NA TRBJ2-2 few
CAWSRGGLEQYF TGTGCCTGGAGCCGAGGTGGCCTGGAGCAGTACTTC TRBV30 12 NA TRBJ2-4 few
CASTGRVELFF TGTGCCAGCACCGGGAGGGTAGAACTGTTTTTT TRBV7-9 11 NA TRBJ1-4 NA
CAWRVGGIGQPQHF TGTGCCTGGAGGGTTGGAGGGATCGGTCAGCCCCAGCATTTT TRBV30 14 NA TRBJ1-5 few
CASSFAGQNNEQFF TGTGCCAGCAGTTTTGCCGGACAGAACAATGAGCAGTTCTTC TRBV6-5 14 NA TRBJ2-1 few
CASSATGLGYTF TGTGCCAGCAGTGCTACAGGGCTGGGCTACACCTTC TRBV27 12 NA TRBJ1-2 NA
CASSQEFREASYEQYF TGCGCCAGCAGCCAAGAGTTCAGGGAGGCTTCTTACGAGCAGTACTTC TRBV23-1 16 NA TRBJ2-7 few
CASSTNPGTTSFF TGTGCCAGCAGCACCAATCCCGGGACTACCTCGTTCTTC TRBV9 13 TRBD2 TRBJ2-1 NA
CANLGQFGNTIYF TGTGCCAACCTCGGACAGTTCGGAAACACCATATATTTT TRBV14 13 NA TRBJ1-3 NA
CASSLRTGSDEQFF TGTGCCAGCAGTTTAAGGACAGGTAGCGATGAGCAGTTCTTC TRBV28 14 TRBD1 TRBJ2-1 NA
CASSLDRAITEAFF TGCGCCAGCAGCCTGGACAGGGCGATCACTGAAGCTTTCTTT TRBV5-1 14 TRBD1 TRBJ1-1 NA